The rows below give T cell receptor beta chains drawn from one sample of a study of blood T cell repertoires in COVID-19. The protocol was immunoSEQ multiplex PCR, while the TCRdb copy is restricted to in-frame clones and leaves out a portion. The sample lists just over 150,000 clones, 75% to 90% seen once, with approximately 2.4% in the top ten. The source material was peripheral blood. These receptors all come from a woman aged 65 to 85 with acute or convalescent COVID-19. The CDR3 runs from the conserved cysteine through the conserved F or W. The order of the fields is V gene, clone size, D gene, J gene, CDR3 DNA, CDR3 protein. D genes are given only for firm matches. Clone size is shown for a subset of rows, as once, few, many or a class of expanded clone.

v_gene: TRBV7-2
abundance: NA
d_gene: TRBD2
j_gene: TRBJ2-7
CDR3nt: TGTGCCAGCAGCTTCAGGACAATAGCGGGGTTTTCCTACGAGCAGTACTTC
CDR3aa: CASSFRTIAGFSYEQYF

v_gene: TRBV12-3/TRBV12-4
abundance: once
d_gene: NA
j_gene: TRBJ2-5
CDR3nt: TGTGCCAGCAGGGCAACAGGGGAGACCCAGTACTTC
CDR3aa: CASRATGETQYF

v_gene: TRBV6-6
abundance: NA
d_gene: TRBD1
j_gene: TRBJ1-6
CDR3nt: TGTGCCAGCACCAACGAGAGACAGGGGAGGGCACCCCTCCACTTT
CDR3aa: CASTNERQGRAPLHF

v_gene: TRBV5-1
abundance: NA
d_gene: NA
j_gene: TRBJ1-2
CDR3nt: TGCGCCAGCAGCTTGGATTTCCAGGGTTACTATGGCTACACCTTC
CDR3aa: CASSLDFQGYYGYTF

v_gene: TRBV7-9
abundance: NA
d_gene: TRBD2
j_gene: TRBJ2-2
CDR3nt: TGTGCCAGCAGCTTAGTTACGGGGAGGGCCACCGGGGAGCTGTTTTTT
CDR3aa: CASSLVTGRATGELFF

v_gene: TRBV4-1
abundance: few
d_gene: NA
j_gene: TRBJ1-1
CDR3nt: TGCGCCAGCAGCCAAGATAAGGGAGGGGCCCGAACGGACACTGAAGCTTTCTTT
CDR3aa: CASSQDKGGARTDTEAFF

v_gene: TRBV11-3
abundance: NA
d_gene: TRBD1
j_gene: TRBJ1-3
CDR3nt: TGTGCCAGCAGCCTAGTGACAGGGGCTGGAAACACCATATATTTT
CDR3aa: CASSLVTGAGNTIYF

v_gene: TRBV2
abundance: NA
d_gene: NA
j_gene: TRBJ2-3
CDR3nt: TGTGCCAGCAGTGCCCGGGGGAGGATTAGCACAGATACGCAGTATTTT
CDR3aa: CASSARGRISTDTQYF

v_gene: TRBV3-1/TRBV3-2
abundance: NA
d_gene: NA
j_gene: TRBJ2-6
CDR3nt: TGTGCCAGCAGCCAAGGCACAGGGGCCAACGTCCTGACTTTC
CDR3aa: CASSQGTGANVLTF

v_gene: TRBV18
abundance: NA
d_gene: TRBD1
j_gene: TRBJ1-1
CDR3nt: TGTGCCAGCTCACCAGGGACAGGGGGCGCCGGAGCTTTCTTT
CDR3aa: CASSPGTGGAGAFF

v_gene: TRBV10-1
abundance: NA
d_gene: NA
j_gene: TRBJ2-3
CDR3nt: TGCGCCAGCAGAAGAGGGGACATTTCGTCGGATACGCAGTATTTT
CDR3aa: CASRRGDISSDTQYF

v_gene: TRBV5-1
abundance: NA
d_gene: NA
j_gene: TRBJ1-2
CDR3nt: TGCGCCAGCAGCTTGGGGACATTGTATGGCTACACCTTC
CDR3aa: CASSLGTLYGYTF

v_gene: TRBV7-9
abundance: NA
d_gene: NA
j_gene: TRBJ1-4
CDR3nt: TGTGCCAGTGCAGATCCTAATGAAAAACTGTTTTTT
CDR3aa: CASADPNEKLFF

v_gene: TRBV7-8
abundance: once
d_gene: TRBD2
j_gene: TRBJ2-4
CDR3nt: TGTGCCAGCAGCTTAGCGAATCAGGTGAGCGGGGGGGCCTTAAACATTCAGTACTTC
CDR3aa: CASSLANQVSGGALNIQYF

v_gene: TRBV19
abundance: once
d_gene: TRBD1
j_gene: TRBJ1-6
CDR3nt: TGTGCCAGTAGTAGCCGGGACAGAGATAATTCACCCCTCCACTTT
CDR3aa: CASSSRDRDNSPLHF

v_gene: TRBV15
abundance: NA
d_gene: NA
j_gene: TRBJ1-4
CDR3nt: TGTGCCACCAGCAGAGATAAAGGTGGTCGGGGTACAACTAATGAAAAACTGTTTTTT
CDR3aa: CATSRDKGGRGTTNEKLFF

v_gene: TRBV5-1
abundance: NA
d_gene: NA
j_gene: TRBJ1-2
CDR3nt: TGCGCCAGCAGCTCGACAGGAGTCTATGGCTACACCTTC
CDR3aa: CASSSTGVYGYTF

v_gene: TRBV7-2
abundance: NA
d_gene: NA
j_gene: TRBJ2-3
CDR3nt: TGTGCCAGCAGCTTAGCGGTCTCTTACTTCTTAGCGGCCGTGGGCACAGATACGCAGTATTTT
CDR3aa: CASSLAVSYFLAAVGTDTQYF

v_gene: TRBV7-4
abundance: NA
d_gene: NA
j_gene: TRBJ1-2
CDR3nt: TGTGCCAGCAGCCCCCACGCACATTTGTCCAAAAGTGGCTATGGCTACACCTTC
CDR3aa: CASSPHAHLSKSGYGYTF

v_gene: TRBV6-1
abundance: NA
d_gene: TRBD1
j_gene: TRBJ1-1
CDR3nt: TGTGCCAGCACCTTAAGTTCGGACAGGGATGGGGAAGCTTTCTTT
CDR3aa: CASTLSSDRDGEAFF

v_gene: TRBV7-8
abundance: once
d_gene: NA
j_gene: TRBJ1-2
CDR3nt: TGTGCCAGCAGCTTAGCAAGCAGGGGCTATGGCTACACCTTC
CDR3aa: CASSLASRGYGYTF

v_gene: TRBV19
abundance: NA
d_gene: NA
j_gene: TRBJ2-7
CDR3nt: TGTGCCAGTAGTATAGATCGGGACAAGGCCTACGAGCAGTACTTC
CDR3aa: CASSIDRDKAYEQYF

v_gene: TRBV5-1
abundance: NA
d_gene: NA
j_gene: TRBJ1-1
CDR3nt: TGCGCCAGCAGCTTGGGCCGGGGAACCACTGAAGCTTTCTTT
CDR3aa: CASSLGRGTTEAFF

v_gene: TRBV29-1
abundance: NA
d_gene: TRBD1
j_gene: TRBJ1-2
CDR3nt: TGCAGCGTTGACCCTGGGACAGCCCCTATGGGCTACACCTTC
CDR3aa: CSVDPGTAPMGYTF

v_gene: TRBV13
abundance: NA
d_gene: TRBD1
j_gene: TRBJ1-2
CDR3nt: TGTGCCAGCCGCTACCGGGACAGTAAATGGGGCTACACCTTC
CDR3aa: CASRYRDSKWGYTF

v_gene: TRBV27
abundance: NA
d_gene: NA
j_gene: TRBJ1-6
CDR3nt: TGTGCCAGCAGTTCCGTAGAGGTTAATTCACCCCTCCACTTT
CDR3aa: CASSSVEVNSPLHF

v_gene: TRBV4-2
abundance: NA
d_gene: NA
j_gene: TRBJ1-2
CDR3nt: TGTGCCAGCAGCCAAGAAGTCGACAGACAGACCGCGACTAACTATGGCTACACCTTC
CDR3aa: CASSQEVDRQTATNYGYTF

v_gene: TRBV6-5
abundance: NA
d_gene: NA
j_gene: TRBJ2-5
CDR3nt: TGTGCCAGCAGTCACCCATGGCCGGAGGAAGAGACCCAGTACTTC
CDR3aa: CASSHPWPEEETQYF

v_gene: TRBV9
abundance: NA
d_gene: TRBD1
j_gene: TRBJ1-6
CDR3nt: TGTGCCAGCAGCTGGGGACAGGGGCAATCACCCCTCCACTTT
CDR3aa: CASSWGQGQSPLHF

v_gene: TRBV6-5
abundance: NA
d_gene: NA
j_gene: TRBJ2-6
CDR3nt: TGTGCCAGCGCGGGCGGGACCTCTGGGGCCAACGTCCTGACTTTC
CDR3aa: CASAGGTSGANVLTF

v_gene: TRBV11-2
abundance: NA
d_gene: TRBD1
j_gene: TRBJ1-3
CDR3nt: TGTGCCAGCAGCGGGCAGGGGGTAAGGGCTGGAAACACCATATATTTT
CDR3aa: CASSGQGVRAGNTIYF

v_gene: TRBV24-1
abundance: NA
d_gene: NA
j_gene: TRBJ1-2
CDR3nt: TGTGCCACCAGTGACTCTAAGGGGGTTCATGGCTACACCTTC
CDR3aa: CATSDSKGVHGYTF

v_gene: TRBV3-1/TRBV3-2
abundance: NA
d_gene: NA
j_gene: TRBJ2-2
CDR3nt: TGTGCCAGCAGCCAAGAAGGTTCCGGGTCGAACACCGGGGAGCTGTTTTTT
CDR3aa: CASSQEGSGSNTGELFF